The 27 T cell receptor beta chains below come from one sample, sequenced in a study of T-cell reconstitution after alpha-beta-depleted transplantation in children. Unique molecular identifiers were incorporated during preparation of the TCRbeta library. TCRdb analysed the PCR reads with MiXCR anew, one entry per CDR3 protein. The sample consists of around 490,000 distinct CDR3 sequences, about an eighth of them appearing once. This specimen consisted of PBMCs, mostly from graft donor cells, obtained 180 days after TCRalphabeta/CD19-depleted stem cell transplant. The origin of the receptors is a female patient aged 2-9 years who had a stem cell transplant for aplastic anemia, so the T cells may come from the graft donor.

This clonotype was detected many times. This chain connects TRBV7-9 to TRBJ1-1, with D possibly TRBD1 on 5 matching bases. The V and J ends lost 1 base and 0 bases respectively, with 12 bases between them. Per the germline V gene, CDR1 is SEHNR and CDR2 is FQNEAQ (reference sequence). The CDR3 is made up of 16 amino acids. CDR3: CASSLGMTEMNTEAFF. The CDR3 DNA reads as TGTGCCAGCAGCTTAGGGATGACAGAGATGAACACTGAAGCTTTCTTT.

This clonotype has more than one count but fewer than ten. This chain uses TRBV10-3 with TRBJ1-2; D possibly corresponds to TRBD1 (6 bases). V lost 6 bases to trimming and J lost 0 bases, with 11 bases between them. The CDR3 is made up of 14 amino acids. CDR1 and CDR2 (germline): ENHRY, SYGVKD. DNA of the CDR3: TGTGCCATCAGGAGGACAGCTGCTAACTATGGCTACACCTTC. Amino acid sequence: CAIRRTAANYGYTF.

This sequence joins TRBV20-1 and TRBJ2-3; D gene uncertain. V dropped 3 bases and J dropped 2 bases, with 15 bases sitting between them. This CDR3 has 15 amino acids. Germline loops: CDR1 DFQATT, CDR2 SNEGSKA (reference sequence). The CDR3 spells CSASSSRKDTDTQYF. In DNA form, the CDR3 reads TGCAGTGCTAGCAGTTCCAGAAAGGACACAGATACGCAGTATTTT.

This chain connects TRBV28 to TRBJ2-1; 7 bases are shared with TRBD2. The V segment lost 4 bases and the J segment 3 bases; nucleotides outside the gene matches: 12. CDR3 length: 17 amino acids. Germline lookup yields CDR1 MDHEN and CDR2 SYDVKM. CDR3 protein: CASSSRRREISYNEQFF. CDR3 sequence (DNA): TGTGCCAGCAGTTCCCGACGGCGGGAGATCAGCTACAATGAGCAGTTCTTC.

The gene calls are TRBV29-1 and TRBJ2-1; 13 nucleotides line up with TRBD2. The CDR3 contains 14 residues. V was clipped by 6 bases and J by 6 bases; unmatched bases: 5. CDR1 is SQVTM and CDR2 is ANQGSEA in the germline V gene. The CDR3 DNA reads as TGCAGCGTGACACTAGCGGGAGGGTTCAATGAGCAGTTCTTC. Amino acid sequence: CSVTLAGGFNEQFF.

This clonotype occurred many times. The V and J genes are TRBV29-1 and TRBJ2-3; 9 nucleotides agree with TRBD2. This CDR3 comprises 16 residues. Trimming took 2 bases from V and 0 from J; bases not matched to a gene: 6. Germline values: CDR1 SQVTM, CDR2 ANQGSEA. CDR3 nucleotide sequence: TGCAGCGTTGAACCGGTCGGACTAGCGAGCACAGATACGCAGTATTTT. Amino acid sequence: CSVEPVGLASTDTQYF.

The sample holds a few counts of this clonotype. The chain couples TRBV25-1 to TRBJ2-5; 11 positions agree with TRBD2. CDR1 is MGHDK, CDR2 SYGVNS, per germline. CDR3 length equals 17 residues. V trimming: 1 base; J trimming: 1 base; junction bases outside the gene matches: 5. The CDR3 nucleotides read TGTGCCAGCAGTGAATGGGGACTAGCGGTATCCCAAGAGACCCAGTACTTC. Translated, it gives CASSEWGLAVSQETQYF.

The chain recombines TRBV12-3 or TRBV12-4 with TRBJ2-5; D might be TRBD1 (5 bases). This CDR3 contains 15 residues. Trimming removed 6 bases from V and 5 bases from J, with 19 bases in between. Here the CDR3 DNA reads TGTGCCAGCAGCCCCATCGACGGGCCAGGGGAGACCCAGTACTTC. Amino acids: CASSPIDGPGETQYF.

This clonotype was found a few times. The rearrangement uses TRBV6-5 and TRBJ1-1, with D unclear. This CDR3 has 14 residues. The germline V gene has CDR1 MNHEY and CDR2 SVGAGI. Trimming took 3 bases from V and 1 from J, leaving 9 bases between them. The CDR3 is CASSYCSRNTEAFF. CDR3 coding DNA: TGTGCCAGCAGTTATTGCAGTAGGAACACTGAAGCTTTCTTT.

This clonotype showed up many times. DNA of the CDR3: TGCGCCAGCAGCGATCGCGCGGGGGCGGAGGAGACCCAGTACTTC. Its translation: CASSDRAGAEETQYF. This rearrangement joins TRBV5-1 to TRBJ2-5; maybe TRBD2 (7 bases). Deletions cut 4 bases from V and 5 bases from J, with 18 bases between. Germline CDR1 reads SGHRS; CDR2 reads YFSETQ. This CDR3 has 15 residues.

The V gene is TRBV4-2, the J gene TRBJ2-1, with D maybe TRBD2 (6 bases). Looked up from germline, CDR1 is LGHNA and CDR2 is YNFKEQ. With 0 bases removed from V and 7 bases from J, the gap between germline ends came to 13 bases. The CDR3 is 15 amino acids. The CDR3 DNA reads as TGTGCCAGCAGCCAAGAAGGGGTGGCGGGGAATGAGCAGTTCTTC. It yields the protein CASSQEGVAGNEQFF.

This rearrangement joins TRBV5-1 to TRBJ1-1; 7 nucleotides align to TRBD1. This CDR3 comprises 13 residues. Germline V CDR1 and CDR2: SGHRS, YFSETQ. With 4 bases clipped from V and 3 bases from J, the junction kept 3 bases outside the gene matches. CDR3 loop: CASSGTAHTEAFF. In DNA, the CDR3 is TGCGCCAGCAGCGGGACAGCACACACTGAAGCTTTCTTT.

The CDR3 DNA is TGCAGTGCCCGGCGGCGGGAGAGAAACATTCAGTACTTC. Its protein is CSARRRERNIQYF. The genes are TRBV20-1 and TRBJ2-4; 7 bases are shared with TRBD2. This CDR3 has 13 amino acids. Germline V gene lookup returns CDR1 DFQATT and CDR2 SNEGSKA (reference sequence). The V segment lost 6 bases and the J segment 6 bases; nucleotides outside the gene matches: 8.

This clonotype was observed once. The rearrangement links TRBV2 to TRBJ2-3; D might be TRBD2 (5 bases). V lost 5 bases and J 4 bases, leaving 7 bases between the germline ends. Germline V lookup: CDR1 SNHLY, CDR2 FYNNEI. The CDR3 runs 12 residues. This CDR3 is CASSTRPDTQYF. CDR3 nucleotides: TGTGCCAGCAGTACTAGACCAGATACGCAGTATTTT.

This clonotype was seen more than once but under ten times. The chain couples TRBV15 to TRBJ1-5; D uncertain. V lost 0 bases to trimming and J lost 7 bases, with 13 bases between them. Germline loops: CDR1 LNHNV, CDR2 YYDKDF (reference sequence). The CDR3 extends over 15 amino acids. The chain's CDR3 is CATSRDLIPGQPQHF. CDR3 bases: TGTGCCACCAGCAGAGATCTTATCCCCGGGCAGCCCCAGCATTTT.

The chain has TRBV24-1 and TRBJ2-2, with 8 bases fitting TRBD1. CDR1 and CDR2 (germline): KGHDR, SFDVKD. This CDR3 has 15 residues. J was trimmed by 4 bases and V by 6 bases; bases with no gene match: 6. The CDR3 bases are TGTGCCACCAGTCAGACAGGGGCGGGCACCGGGGAGCTGTTTTTT. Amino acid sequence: CATSQTGAGTGELFF.

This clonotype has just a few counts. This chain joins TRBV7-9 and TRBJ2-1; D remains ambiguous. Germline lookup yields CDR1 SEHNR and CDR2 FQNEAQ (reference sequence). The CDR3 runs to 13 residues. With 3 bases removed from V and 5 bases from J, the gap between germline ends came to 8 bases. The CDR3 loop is CASSLERHNEQFF. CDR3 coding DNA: TGTGCCAGCAGCTTGGAGAGACACAATGAGCAGTTCTTC.

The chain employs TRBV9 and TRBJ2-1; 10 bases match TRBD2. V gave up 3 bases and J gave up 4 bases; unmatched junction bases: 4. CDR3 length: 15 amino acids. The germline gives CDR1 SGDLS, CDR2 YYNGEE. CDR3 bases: TGTGCCAGCAGCGGTAGCGGGAGGAAATACAATGAGCAGTTCTTC. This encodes CASSGSGRKYNEQFF. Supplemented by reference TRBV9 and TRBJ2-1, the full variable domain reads DSGVTQTPKHLITATGQRVTLRCSPRSGDLSVYWYQQSLDQGLQFLIQYYNGEERAKGNILERFSAQQFPDLHSELNLSSLELGDSALYFCASSGSGRKYNEQFFGPGTRLTVL.

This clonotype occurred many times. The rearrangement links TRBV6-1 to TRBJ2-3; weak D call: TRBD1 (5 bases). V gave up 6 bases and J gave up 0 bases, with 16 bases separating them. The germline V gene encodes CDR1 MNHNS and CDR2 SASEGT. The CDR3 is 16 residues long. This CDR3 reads CASRDNLYTSTDTQYF. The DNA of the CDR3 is TGTGCCAGCAGGGACAATCTCTACACTAGCACAGATACGCAGTATTTT.

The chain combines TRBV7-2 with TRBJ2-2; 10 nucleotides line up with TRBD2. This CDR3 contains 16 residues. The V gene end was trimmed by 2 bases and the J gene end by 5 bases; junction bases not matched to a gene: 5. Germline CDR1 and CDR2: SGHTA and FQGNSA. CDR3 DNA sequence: TGTGCCAGCAGCTTATTTCTAGCGGGAGCGACCGGGGAGCTGTTTTTT. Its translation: CASSLFLAGATGELFF.

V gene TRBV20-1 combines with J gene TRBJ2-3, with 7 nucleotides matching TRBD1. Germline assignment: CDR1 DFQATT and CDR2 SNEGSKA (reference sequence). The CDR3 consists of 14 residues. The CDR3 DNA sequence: TGCAGCCACCTCTCGGACAGGCGCACAGATACGCAGTATTTT. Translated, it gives CSHLSDRRTDTQYF.

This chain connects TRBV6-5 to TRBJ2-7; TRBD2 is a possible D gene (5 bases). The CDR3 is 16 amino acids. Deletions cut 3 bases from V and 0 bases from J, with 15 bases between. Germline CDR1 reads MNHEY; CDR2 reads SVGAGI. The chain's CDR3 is CASSYLVTAGSYEQYF. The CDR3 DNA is TGTGCCAGCAGTTATTTAGTGACCGCGGGCTCCTACGAGCAGTACTTC.

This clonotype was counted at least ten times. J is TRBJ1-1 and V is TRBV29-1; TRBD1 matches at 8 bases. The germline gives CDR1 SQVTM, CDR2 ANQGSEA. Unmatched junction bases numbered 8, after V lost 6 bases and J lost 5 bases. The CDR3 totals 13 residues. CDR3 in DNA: TGCAGCGTGAAGCAGGGGGCGCGGACTGAAGCTTTCTTT. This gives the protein CSVKQGARTEAFF.

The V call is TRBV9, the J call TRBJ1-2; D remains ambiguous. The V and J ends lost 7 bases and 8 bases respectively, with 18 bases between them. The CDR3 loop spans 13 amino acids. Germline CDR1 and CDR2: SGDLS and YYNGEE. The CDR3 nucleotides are TGTGCCAGCCCCACGGGGTCGACCGTGGGCTACACCTTC. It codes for CASPTGSTVGYTF.

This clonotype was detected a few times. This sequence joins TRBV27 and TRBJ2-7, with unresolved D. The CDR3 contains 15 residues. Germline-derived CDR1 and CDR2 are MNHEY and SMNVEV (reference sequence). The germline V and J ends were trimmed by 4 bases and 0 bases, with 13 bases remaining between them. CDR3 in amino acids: CASSSPGKLSYEQYF. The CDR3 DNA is TGTGCCAGCAGTTCCCCCGGCAAACTCTCCTACGAGCAGTACTTC.

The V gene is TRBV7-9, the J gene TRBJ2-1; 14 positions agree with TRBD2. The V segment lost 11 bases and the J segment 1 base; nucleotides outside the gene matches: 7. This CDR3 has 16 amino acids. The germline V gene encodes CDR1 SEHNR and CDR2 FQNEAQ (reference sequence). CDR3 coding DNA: TGTGCCTATGGGGGACTAGCGGGAGTTTCCTACAATGAGCAGTTCTTC. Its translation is CAYGGLAGVSYNEQFF.

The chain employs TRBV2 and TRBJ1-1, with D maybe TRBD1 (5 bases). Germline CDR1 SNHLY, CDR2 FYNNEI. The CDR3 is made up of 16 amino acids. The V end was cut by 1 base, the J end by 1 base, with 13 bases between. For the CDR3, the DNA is TGTGCCAGCAGTGAAGAGGGGACCGTCCCGAACACTGAAGCTTTCTTT. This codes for CASSEEGTVPNTEAFF.